This T cell receptor (beta chain) was recorded in a study of T cells in Graves' hyperthyroidism and ophthalmopathy. Study details: Peripheral blood was drawn at first diagnosis, prior to all treatment.

Amplified regions were TCR beta CDR3 sequences from RNA transcripts. A first-round RT-PCR of the TCR CDR3 used the HTBI primer set. TCRdb called the multiplex PCR reads again in MiXCR, with one record for every CDR3 protein. The sample gives around 450,000 distinct CDR3 sequences, approximately 14% of which show up once; approximately 7.5% is in the top ten. This clonotype was observed a few times. Graves' hyperthyroidism was deemed stable absent ophthalmopathy progression within 18 months. Exclusion criteria comprised uncontrolled infection, other autoimmune disease, pregnancy or lactation. The ends lost 0 bases at V and 6 bases at J; junction bases unmatched: 2. This CDR3 is 15 amino acids long. Germline V CDR1 and CDR2: SGHVS, FQNEAQ.

Sequencing was carried out using blood. This rearrangement joins TRBV7-8 to TRBJ1-5; TRBD1 matches at 10 bases. The TCR originated in a woman aged 18 to 35 with Graves' hyperthyroidism. CDR3 protein: CASSLATGGSQPQHF. The CDR3 DNA reads TGTGCCAGCAGCTTAGCGACAGGGGGCAGTCAGCCCCAGCATTTT.